The rows below give T cell receptor beta chains drawn from one sample of a study of regulatory T cells in long-lasting Graves disease. TCRdb used MiXCR to reprocess the multiplex PCR reads, holding one entry per CDR3 protein. Of around 250,000 distinct CDR3 sequences listed, 18% are singletons. These same data were also listed under a study on T cells in Graves' hyperthyroidism and ophthalmopathy.

Source: peripheral blood mononuclear cells (PBMCs), taken at new diagnosis, from a patient treated with antithyroid drugs. The receptors derive from a woman in her 30s with Graves disease. The CDR3 runs from the conserved cysteine through the conserved F or W. A D gene is named only where the DNA matches it firmly. Not every row has a clone size; where given, it reads once, few, many or a size class.

>TRBJ2-5|NA|TRBV7-2|many
CASSFSPSEYQETQYF
TGTGCCAGCAGCTTTAGTCCTAGCGAGTACCAAGAGACCCAGTACTTC
>TRBJ1-4|NA|TRBV6-1|many
CAVGGGTNEKLFF
TGTGCTGTCGGAGGTGGTACTAATGAAAAACTGTTTTTT
>TRBJ2-3|TRBD1|TRBV12-3/TRBV12-4|NA
CASSRGQGATQYF
TGTGCCAGCAGTAGGGGACAGGGGGCCACGCAGTATTTT
>TRBJ2-4|TRBD2|TRBV6-2/TRBV6-3|many
CASSHGGTVVAKNIQYF
TGTGCCAGCAGTCACGGGGGGACGGTAGTAGCCAAAAACATTCAGTACTTC
>TRBJ1-4|NA|TRBV5-1|many
CASSTGANEKLFF
TGCGCCAGCAGTACAGGCGCGAATGAAAAACTGTTTTTT
>TRBJ2-5|TRBD1|TRBV3-1|many
CASSQDLTGWGMETQYF
TGTGCCAGCAGCCAAGATTTGACAGGGTGGGGAATGGAGACCCAGTACTTC
>TRBJ2-7|NA|TRBV19|few
CASSSERSSYEQYF
TGTGCCAGTAGTTCCGAGCGTAGCTCCTACGAGCAGTACTTC
>TRBJ1-4|NA|TRBV19|many
CASSGGAELATNEKLFF
TGTGCCAGTTCGGGCGGGGCCGAACTTGCAACTAATGAAAAACTGTTTTTT
>TRBJ2-7|TRBD1|TRBV7-6|many
CASSLNRDRGIYEQYF
TGTGCCAGCAGCCTAAACCGGGACAGGGGGATCTACGAGCAGTACTTC
>TRBJ2-7|NA|TRBV6-1|many
CASTSIQGNEQYF
TGTGCCAGCACCAGTATACAGGGTAACGAGCAGTACTTC
>TRBJ2-1|NA|TRBV6-1|few
CASTTRGLHNNEQFF
TGTGCCAGCACCACCCGGGGACTCCACAACAATGAGCAGTTCTTC
>TRBJ2-3|NA|TRBV7-9|NA
CASIPGQHTDTQYF
TGTGCCAGCATCCCGGGACAACACACAGATACGCAGTATTTT
>TRBJ1-1|NA|TRBV9|NA
CASSVGFRAEAFF
TGTGCCAGCAGCGTAGGGTTTAGGGCTGAAGCTTTCTTT
>TRBJ1-4|NA|TRBV6-1|few
CASTGREQTINEKLFF
TGTGCCAGCACCGGAAGGGAACAGACTATTAATGAAAAACTGTTTTTT